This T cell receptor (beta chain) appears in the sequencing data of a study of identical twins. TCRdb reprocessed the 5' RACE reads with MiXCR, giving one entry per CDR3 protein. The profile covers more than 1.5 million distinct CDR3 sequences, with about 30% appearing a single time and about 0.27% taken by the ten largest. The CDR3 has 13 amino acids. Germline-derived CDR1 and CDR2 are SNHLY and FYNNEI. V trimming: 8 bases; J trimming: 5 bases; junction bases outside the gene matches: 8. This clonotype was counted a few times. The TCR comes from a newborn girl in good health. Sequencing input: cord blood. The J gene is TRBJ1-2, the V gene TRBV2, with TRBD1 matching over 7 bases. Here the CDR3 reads CASRTGGAYGYTF. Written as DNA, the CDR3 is TGTGCCAGCCGGACAGGCGGTGCTTATGGCTACACCTTC.